A selection of T cell receptor beta chains follows, all from one sample in a study of shared T cell receptors in the human thymus. The protocol was immunoSEQ multiplex PCR, while the TCRdb copy is restricted to in-frame clones and leaves out a portion. The sample gives over 650,000 clones, over 75% of which show up once; 0.0094% is in the top ten. This sample was shared with a second study, whose subject was human thymus T cells.

The specimen was thymocytes. The receptors derive from a boy under three years old with a congenital heart defect. The CDR3 runs from the conserved cysteine through the conserved F or W. Each record gives: D gene, J gene, CDR3 length, V gene, CDR3 protein. The D gene is left open where the match is weak.

D: -
J: TRBJ2-2
length: 18
V: TRBV28
CDR3: CASRPQGTGTSGTGELFF

D: TRBD1
J: TRBJ1-5
length: 17
V: TRBV7-9
CDR3: CASSLEQGAQSNQPQHF

D: -
J: TRBJ2-2
length: 17
V: TRBV15
CDR3: CATSRSRDISNTGELFF

D: -
J: TRBJ1-1
length: 10
V: TRBV5-3
CDR3: CARFGPEAFF

D: -
J: TRBJ1-3
length: 11
V: TRBV2
CDR3: CASRAGNTIYF

D: -
J: TRBJ2-1
length: 14
V: TRBV27
CDR3: CASSFGGDSDEQFF

D: TRBD1
J: TRBJ1-5
length: 18
V: TRBV4-1
CDR3: CASSKRYRGVSSHQPQHF

D: -
J: TRBJ1-4
length: 15
V: TRBV19
CDR3: CASSVDSSDLEKLFF

D: TRBD1
J: TRBJ1-5
length: 18
V: TRBV4-3
CDR3: CASSRKTHDRGSNQPQHF

D: TRBD2
J: TRBJ2-7
length: 15
V: TRBV4-3
CDR3: CASSQEAGGPYEQYF

D: TRBD2
J: TRBJ2-1
length: 17
V: TRBV5-1
CDR3: CASSLTTLAGDHNEQFF

D: -
J: TRBJ2-2
length: 14
V: TRBV14
CDR3: CASSARIGGGELFF

D: -
J: TRBJ1-1
length: 18
V: TRBV15
CDR3: CATSRGKLTGPLNTEAFF

D: -
J: TRBJ2-1
length: 16
V: TRBV28
CDR3: CASSLVRDGDYNEQFF

D: -
J: TRBJ2-2
length: 17
V: TRBV7-2
CDR3: CASSPQRERANTGELFF

D: TRBD1
J: TRBJ1-2
length: 18
V: TRBV27
CDR3: CASSLSGQGIAGGYGYTF

D: TRBD1
J: TRBJ1-2
length: 14
V: TRBV5-6
CDR3: CASSCRDRDYGYTF

D: TRBD1
J: TRBJ1-5
length: 15
V: TRBV7-9
CDR3: CASSRTGDSNQPQHF

D: -
J: TRBJ2-7
length: 15
V: TRBV11-2
CDR3: CASSHDPATVREQYF

D: TRBD2
J: TRBJ2-1
length: 16
V: TRBV2
CDR3: CASSVSVLAGEHEQFF

D: TRBD1
J: TRBJ1-6
length: 16
V: TRBV5-6
CDR3: CASSLTGGRDNSPLHF

D: -
J: TRBJ2-2
length: 19
V: TRBV28
CDR3: CASSLCTAQITTGIGELFF

D: -
J: TRBJ1-1
length: 10
V: TRBV5-1
CDR3: CASSLGETFF

D: TRBD1
J: TRBJ1-4
length: 19
V: TRBV28
CDR3: CASSLSQGVSRGGSEKLFF

D: -
J: TRBJ1-2
length: 14
V: TRBV4-3
CDR3: CASSQEWGAGGYTF

D: -
J: TRBJ2-1
length: 14
V: TRBV5-6
CDR3: CASSLVNGNGEQFF

D: -
J: TRBJ2-7
length: 13
V: TRBV11-2
CDR3: CASRNTGIYEQYF

D: -
J: TRBJ1-3
length: 15
V: TRBV4-3
CDR3: CASSQVLSSGNTIYF

D: TRBD1
J: TRBJ2-1
length: 14
V: TRBV10-3
CDR3: CAISETGGYNEQFF

D: -
J: TRBJ2-3
length: 16
V: TRBV28
CDR3: CASSLNVPTSTDTQYF

D: -
J: TRBJ1-6
length: 16
V: TRBV28
CDR3: CASSLWQGRNNSPLHF

D: TRBD2
J: TRBJ2-3
length: 16
V: TRBV28
CDR3: CASSQDIAGAADTQYF

D: TRBD2
J: TRBJ2-3
length: 18
V: TRBV28
CDR3: CASTPWLAGGILGDTQYF

D: -
J: TRBJ1-4
length: 11
V: TRBV19
CDR3: CASSTAGELFF

D: TRBD1
J: TRBJ1-1
length: 13
V: TRBV15
CDR3: CATSRVPGQEAFF

D: TRBD2
J: TRBJ2-5
length: 18
V: TRBV4-2
CDR3: CASSPTGLVSTYQETQYF

D: TRBD1
J: TRBJ2-1
length: 16
V: TRBV28
CDR3: CASSRQGGDSYNEQFF

D: -
J: TRBJ2-5
length: 15
V: TRBV4-3
CDR3: CASSRKGMRGETQYF

D: -
J: TRBJ2-1
length: 15
V: TRBV4-3
CDR3: CASSQNPGKSDEQFF

D: TRBD2
J: TRBJ2-3
length: 16
V: TRBV12-5
CDR3: CASGPATSGRSDTQYF

D: TRBD1
J: TRBJ1-6
length: 17
V: TRBV7-8
CDR3: CASSLYRGTGGHSPLHF

D: -
J: TRBJ1-4
length: 16
V: TRBV6-6
CDR3: CASTLRTLESNEKLFF

D: TRBD1
J: TRBJ2-7
length: 15
V: TRBV5-6
CDR3: CASSLVVGGQGLLYF

D: TRBD2
J: TRBJ2-1
length: 15
V: TRBV15
CDR3: CATSRRTSGGHEQFF

D: -
J: TRBJ2-1
length: 18
V: TRBV5-5
CDR3: CASSLDEEPWTLYNEQFF

D: TRBD1
J: TRBJ1-6
length: 14
V: TRBV5-6
CDR3: CASSPRDRVSPLHF

D: TRBD2
J: TRBJ2-2
length: 15
V: TRBV9
CDR3: CALRPLAGGTGELFF

D: TRBD1
J: TRBJ1-3
length: 17
V: TRBV9
CDR3: CASSTSRGTGAGNTIYF

D: -
J: TRBJ2-5
length: 11
V: TRBV29-1
CDR3: CSVSRPETQYF

D: -
J: TRBJ1-1
length: 13
V: TRBV6-1
CDR3: CASRHRANTEAFF

D: -
J: TRBJ2-5
length: 14
V: TRBV6-6
CDR3: CASSYSSNGETQYF

D: TRBD1
J: TRBJ2-5
length: 14
V: TRBV5-1
CDR3: CASRRGQGLETQYF

D: TRBD1
J: TRBJ2-7
length: 11
V: TRBV19
CDR3: CARTGGYEQYF

D: -
J: TRBJ1-4
length: 17
V: TRBV10-2
CDR3: CASSDRVQLPTNEKLFF

D: TRBD2
J: TRBJ2-3
length: 16
V: TRBV4-2
CDR3: CASSQEIAGCTDTQYF